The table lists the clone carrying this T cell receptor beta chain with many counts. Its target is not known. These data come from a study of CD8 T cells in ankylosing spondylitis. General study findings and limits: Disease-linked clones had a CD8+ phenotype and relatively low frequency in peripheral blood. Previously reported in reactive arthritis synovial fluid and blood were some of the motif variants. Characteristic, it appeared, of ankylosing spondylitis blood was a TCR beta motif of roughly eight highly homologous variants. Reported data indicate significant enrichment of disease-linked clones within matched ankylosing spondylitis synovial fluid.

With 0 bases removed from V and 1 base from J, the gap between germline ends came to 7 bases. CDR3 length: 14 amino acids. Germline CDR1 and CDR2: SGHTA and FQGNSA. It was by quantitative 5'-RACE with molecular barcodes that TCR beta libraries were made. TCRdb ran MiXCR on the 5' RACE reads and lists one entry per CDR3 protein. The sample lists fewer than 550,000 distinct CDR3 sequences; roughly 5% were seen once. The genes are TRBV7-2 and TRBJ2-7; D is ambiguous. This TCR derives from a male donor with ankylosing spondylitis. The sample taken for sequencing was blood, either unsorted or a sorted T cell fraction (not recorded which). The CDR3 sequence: CASSLAMTSYEQYF. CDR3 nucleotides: TGTGCCAGCAGCTTAGCGATGACTTCCTACGAGCAGTACTTC. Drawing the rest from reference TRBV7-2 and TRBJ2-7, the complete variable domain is GAGVSQSPSNKVTEKGKDVELRCDPISGHTALYWYRQSLGQGLEFLIYFQGNSAPDKSGLPSDRFSAERTGGSVSTLTIQRTQQEDSAVYLCASSLAMTSYEQYFGPGTRLTVT.